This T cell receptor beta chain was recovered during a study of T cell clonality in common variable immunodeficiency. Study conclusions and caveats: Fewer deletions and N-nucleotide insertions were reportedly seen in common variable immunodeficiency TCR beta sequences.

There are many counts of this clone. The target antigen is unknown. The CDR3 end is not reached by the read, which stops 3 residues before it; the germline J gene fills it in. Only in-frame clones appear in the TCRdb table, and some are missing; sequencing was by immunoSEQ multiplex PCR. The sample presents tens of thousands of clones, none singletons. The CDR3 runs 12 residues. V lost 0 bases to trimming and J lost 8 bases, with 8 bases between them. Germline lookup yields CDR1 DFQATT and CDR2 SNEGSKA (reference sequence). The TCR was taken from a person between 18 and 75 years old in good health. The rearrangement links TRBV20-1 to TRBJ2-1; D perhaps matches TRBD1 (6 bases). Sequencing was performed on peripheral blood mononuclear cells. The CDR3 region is CSARDSGDEQFF. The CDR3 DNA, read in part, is TGCAGTGCTAGAGATTCAGGGGATGAG.